What follows are 27 T cell receptor beta chains derived from one specimen sequenced in a study of blood T cell repertoires in COVID-19. This table comes from immunoSEQ multiplex PCR, and its TCRdb copy is limited to in-frame clones, with some not included. The data hold roughly 45,000 clones, with approximately 84% observed a single time. The sequenced material came from peripheral blood. Source of these receptors: a man aged 45-65 years with active COVID-19.

The genes are TRBV6-6 and TRBJ1-4; 9 nucleotides match TRBD1. The V and J ends lost 3 bases and 10 bases, in that order; junction bases with no gene match: 9. CDR3 length: 15 residues. Germline V CDR1 and CDR2: MNHNY, SVGAGI (reference sequence). The CDR3 loop reads CASSYSDGQGRKLFF. The CDR3 DNA is TGTGCCAGCAGTTATTCGGACGGACAGGGGAGAAAACTGTTTTTT.

The chain employs TRBV7-8 and TRBJ1-6, with D possibly being TRBD1 (5 bases). The V gene lost 3 bases and the J gene lost 7 bases, with 10 bases spanning the gap. The CDR3 spans 14 residues. Germline CDR1 SGHVS, CDR2 FQNEAQ. As DNA, the CDR3 is TGTGCCAGCAGCTTCCAGGGCGGAAATTCACCCCTCCACTTT. The encoded protein is CASSFQGGNSPLHF.

This sequence joins TRBV21-1 and TRBJ1-5; the table's TRBD1 call for D was not verified on the DNA. TRBV21-1 is flagged as a pseudogene. There are 17 residues in the CDR3. The CDR3 nucleotides are TGTGCCAGCAGCAAAGCTTCCGACAGGGTGGAAGATCAGCCCCAGCATTTT. This codes for CASSKASDRVEDQPQHF.

CDR3 sequence reads: CASSVGNSGGFNEQFF. In nucleotides, the CDR3 is TGTGCCAGCAGCGTAGGAAACAGCGGGGGGTTCAATGAGCAGTTCTTC. This sequence joins TRBV9 and TRBJ2-1, with TRBD2 matching 9 bases. V shed 0 bases and J 6 bases; nucleotides not matched to a gene: 7. The germline gives CDR1 SGDLS, CDR2 YYNGEE. The CDR3 spans 16 residues.

The chain employs TRBV19 and TRBJ1-5, with TRBD1 matching 7 bases. The CDR3 spans 16 residues. From germline, CDR1 is LNHDA and CDR2 SQIVND (reference sequence). The V and J ends lost 3 bases and 0 bases, in that order; junction bases with no gene match: 5. The CDR3 coding sequence is TGTGCCAGTAGTATTAGGGGGCTGAGTAGCAATCAGCCCCAGCATTTT. As protein: CASSIRGLSSNQPQHF.

The rearrangement links TRBV10-2 to TRBJ1-5; D perhaps matches TRBD1 (5 bases). Trimming took 6 bases from V and 7 from J, leaving 16 bases between them. Germline loops: CDR1 WSHSY, CDR2 SAAADI. The CDR3 covers 14 residues. In DNA, the CDR3 is TGCGCCAGCAGCGGCGGGGCGGGGGAACAGCCCCAGCATTTT. This gives the protein CASSGGAGEQPQHF.

The rearrangement links TRBV5-8 to TRBJ2-7; 8 bases map to TRBD1. This CDR3 is built from 16 residues. V was clipped by 2 bases and J by 1 base; unmatched bases: 8. CDR1 SGHTS and CDR2 YDEGEE come from the germline V gene. The CDR3 DNA reads TGTGCCAGCAGCTTCTCCATCGACAGGGGTTCCTACGAGCAGTACTTC. Its translation is CASSFSIDRGSYEQYF.

This rearrangement joins TRBV6-5 to TRBJ1-3; 7 nucleotides match TRBD1. Germline CDR1 reads MNHEY; CDR2 reads SVGAGI. The CDR3 spans 14 residues. The junction had 6 bases not matched to a gene; V was cut back by 7 bases and J by 3 bases. CDR3: CASIEGAGGNTIYF. The CDR3 DNA reads TGTGCCAGCATCGAGGGGGCTGGTGGAAACACCATATATTTT.

The V and J genes are TRBV19 and TRBJ1-5, with D possibly being TRBD1 (6 bases). From germline, CDR1 is LNHDA and CDR2 SQIVND (reference sequence). Trimming shortened V by 6 bases and J by 3 bases, and 12 bases separated the two germline ends. There are 14 residues in the CDR3. The CDR3 DNA reads as TGTGCCAGTAGGGCAGGGGTATTCAATCAGCCCCAGCATTTT. It codes for CASRAGVFNQPQHF.

CDR3: CASRKTGQETQYF. The DNA of the CDR3 is TGTGCCAGCAGGAAGACAGGGCAAGAGACCCAGTACTTC. This sequence joins TRBV6-5 and TRBJ2-5, with 7 nucleotides matching TRBD1. V dropped 6 bases and J dropped 2; count of bases not matched to a gene: 3. Germline loops: CDR1 MNHEY, CDR2 SVGAGI. The CDR3 is 13 amino acids.

The rearrangement joins TRBV29-1 to TRBJ2-2, with D maybe TRBD1 (6 bases). The CDR3 is 15 amino acids. The V gene lost 5 bases and the J gene lost 2 bases, with 15 bases spanning the gap. Per germline, CDR1 SQVTM and CDR2 ANQGSEA. CDR3 protein: CSVRSGTTNTGELFF. In DNA form, the CDR3 reads TGCAGCGTTAGATCCGGGACAACCAACACCGGGGAGCTGTTTTTT.

This sequence joins TRBV6-2 or TRBV6-3 and TRBJ2-1; no clear D gene. CDR1 and CDR2 from the germline V gene are MNHEY and SVGEGT. V was trimmed by 2 bases and J by 4 bases, leaving 9 bases between them. The length of the CDR3 is 14 residues. The CDR3 reads CASSYGQNYNEQFF. The CDR3 nucleotides read TGTGCCAGCAGTTACGGGCAGAATTACAATGAGCAGTTCTTC.

This clone occurred a few times. The genes are TRBV2 and TRBJ2-7; D perhaps matches TRBD1 (5 bases). The ends were cut back, 2 bases at V and 1 base at J, with 12 bases in the middle. The CDR3 is 15 amino acids. The germline CDR1 and CDR2 sequences are SNHLY and FYNNEI. The CDR3: CASSEQGRVSYEQYF. The DNA for the CDR3 is TGTGCCAGCAGTGAACAGGGTCGGGTTTCCTACGAGCAGTACTTC.

This clone was seen a handful of times. This chain joins TRBV7-9 and TRBJ2-7; weak D call: TRBD1 (6 bases). The germline V gene has CDR1 SEHNR and CDR2 FQNEAQ (reference sequence). The CDR3 is made up of 17 amino acids. Trimming stripped 2 bases from V and 0 bases from J, with 17 bases between. Here the CDR3 DNA reads TGTGCCAGCAGCTTAATCCCGTGGAGGACAGACTCCTACGAGCAGTACTTC. Protein sequence: CASSLIPWRTDSYEQYF.

The chain combines TRBV4-3 with TRBJ2-7; D is ambiguous. Germline V gene data show CDR1 as LGHNA and CDR2 as YSLEER. Trimming took off 0 bases at V and 6 bases at J, with 15 bases between the two ends. CDR3 length: 15 amino acids. Here the CDR3 DNA reads TGCGCCAGCAGCCAAGATCGCCGAGCGTCTAGCGAGCAGTACTTC. As protein: CASSQDRRASSEQYF.

V is TRBV4-3 and J is TRBJ1-4, with TRBD1 identical over 7 bases. The CDR3 is 16 residues long. Per germline, CDR1 LGHNA and CDR2 YSLEER. V lost 4 bases and J lost 3; bases outside the gene matches: 8. The CDR3 bases are TGCGCCAGCAGCCCCATAGAGGGGGCCTCTAATGAAAAACTGTTTTTT. It yields the protein CASSPIEGASNEKLFF.

This clone was found a few times. The chain uses TRBV5-4 and TRBJ1-2, with D perhaps TRBD1 (6 bases). This CDR3 is built from 19 residues. CDR1 is SGHNT, CDR2 YYREEE, per germline (reference sequence). V shed 9 bases and J shed 5 bases, with 35 bases lying between them. The CDR3 reads CATLRGGFEILGDPYGYTF. The CDR3 nucleotides are TGTGCCACCCTTAGGGGGGGGTTTGAAATCTTAGGGGACCCATATGGCTACACCTTC.

The CDR3 protein is CASSPLARGSQPQHF. The CDR3 DNA reads as TGTGCCAGCAGCCCCTTGGCCAGGGGGTCTCAGCCCCAGCATTTT. The V and J genes are TRBV7-8 and TRBJ1-5; the match to TRBD1 covers 7 bases. CDR3 length: 15 residues. Trimming removed 5 bases from V and 6 bases from J; junction bases left unmatched: 10. Germline loops: CDR1 SGHVS, CDR2 FQNEAQ.

The CDR3 loop reads CASSQTDYGYTF. The CDR3 DNA follows: TGTGCCAGCAGCCAAACAGACTATGGCTACACCTTC. This sequence joins TRBV3-1 (or the pseudogene TRBV3-2) and TRBJ1-2, with D unresolved. V was trimmed by 2 bases and J by 3 bases, leaving 4 bases between them. The germline V gene has CDR1 LGHDT and CDR2 YNNKEL (reference sequence). The CDR3 totals 12 residues.

This chain joins TRBV2 and TRBJ1-1; maybe TRBD1 (5 bases). Trimming shortened V by 6 bases and J by 0 bases, and 8 bases separated the two germline ends. This CDR3 region has 13 residues. Germline assignment: CDR1 SNHLY and CDR2 FYNNEI. Written as DNA, the CDR3 is TGTGCCAGCAGCAGGGAAATGAACACTGAAGCTTTCTTT. This gives the protein CASSREMNTEAFF.

The gene calls are TRBV7-6 and TRBJ2-1; 9 positions agree with TRBD1. Trimming at V came to 5 bases and at J to 9 bases, leaving 5 bases not matched to a gene. This CDR3 has 13 amino acids. The V gene's germline CDR1 is SGHVS and CDR2 FNYEAQ. Here the CDR3 reads CASSRGQGGEQFF. Written as DNA, the CDR3 is TGTGCCAGCAGCAGGGGACAGGGTGGTGAGCAGTTCTTC. The entire variable domain, with the rest obtained from reference TRBV7-6 and TRBJ2-1, is as follows: GAGVSQSPRYKVTKRGQDVALRCDPISGHVSLYWYRQALGQGPEFLTYFNYEAQQDKSGLPNDRFSAERPEGSISTLTIQRTEQRDSAMYRCASSRGQGGEQFFGPGTRLTVL.

The CDR3 sequence: CASSSIRGSYNEQFF. For the CDR3, the DNA is TGTGCCAGCAGTTCAATCAGAGGCTCCTACAATGAGCAGTTCTTC. The rearrangement joins TRBV6-5 to TRBJ2-1; D gene uncertain. This CDR3 region has 15 residues. V gave up 4 bases and J gave up 0 bases, with 10 bases separating them. Germline V lookup: CDR1 MNHEY, CDR2 SVGAGI.

The rearrangement links TRBV6-4 to TRBJ1-1, with no clear D. The V end was cut by 1 base, the J end by 7 bases, with 10 bases between. Germline values: CDR1 MRHNA, CDR2 SNTAGT. This CDR3 spans 13 amino acids. Written as DNA, the CDR3 is TGTGCCAGCAGTGACTTACAACGGGGTGAAGCTTTCTTT. It is translated as CASSDLQRGEAFF.

Judged by abundance, this clone is medium-sized. The genes are TRBV6-1 and TRBJ1-2; tentatively, D is TRBD1 (6 bases). The CDR3 sequence is 17 residues long. CDR1 MNHNS and CDR2 SASEGT come from the germline V gene. Trimming left V 0 bases short and J 6 bases short, with 20 bases between. The CDR3 sequence is CASSEAWGTPFKDGYTF. As DNA, the CDR3 is TGTGCCAGCAGTGAAGCGTGGGGGACACCCTTTAAGGATGGCTACACCTTC.

The rearrangement links TRBV19 to TRBJ1-5; D is unresolved. CDR3 length: 13 residues. Trimming removed 4 bases from V and 6 bases from J, with 10 bases in between. Germline lookup yields CDR1 LNHDA and CDR2 SQIVND (reference sequence). CDR3 region: CASSRALGQPQHF. CDR3 bases: TGTGCCAGTAGTAGGGCGTTGGGTCAGCCCCAGCATTTT.

A few counts support this clone. The CDR3 sequence: CASSPRGYTGELFF. DNA for the CDR3: TGTGCCAGCAGCCCCCGAGGGTACACCGGGGAGCTGTTTTTT. The chain is built from TRBV11-3 and TRBJ2-2, with D perhaps matching TRBD2 (5 bases). Per the germline V gene, CDR1 is SGHNT and CDR2 is YENEEA. Trimming removed 5 bases at V and 3 bases at J, with 10 bases between. The CDR3 spans 14 residues.

The V and J genes are TRBV27 and TRBJ1-6; 9 bases line up with TRBD1. The CDR3 has 16 amino acids. V lost 5 bases to trimming and J lost 8 bases; unmatched junction nucleotides: 10. The germline V gene encodes CDR1 MNHEY and CDR2 SMNVEV (reference sequence). This CDR3 is CASSMRTGEYDSPLHF. The CDR3 nucleotides read TGTGCCAGCAGTATGCGGACAGGGGAGTATGATTCACCCCTCCACTTT.